These 17 T cell receptor beta chains were sequenced from one sample in a study of CD4 T cells in relation to SARS-CoV-2 and coronaviruses. Using immunoSEQ multiplex PCR, the repertoire was profiled, and TCRdb retains in-frame clones only, with some absent. The table has around 54,000 clones, about 91% seen once. The material sequenced was naive CD4+ T cells from PBMCs. Subset defined: naive CD4+ T cells isolated by negative enrichment. All receptors derive from an adult with COVID-19.

The rearrangement uses TRBV28 and TRBJ1-4; D might be TRBD1 (5 bases). CDR1 is MDHEN, CDR2 SYDVKM, per germline. Trimming removed 2 bases from V and 6 bases from J, with 10 bases in between. CDR3 length: 14 residues. The CDR3 here is CASSLGGRDEKLFF. The CDR3 DNA follows: TGTGCCAGCAGTTTAGGGGGACGGGATGAAAAACTGTTTTTT.

The rearrangement links TRBV5-8 to TRBJ2-5, with no clear D. This CDR3 spans 12 amino acids. Germline lookup yields CDR1 SGHTS and CDR2 YDEGEE. Deletions cut 4 bases from V and 9 bases from J, with 13 bases between. This CDR3 is CASSLSVGPQYF. Here the CDR3 DNA reads TGTGCCAGCAGCCTTTCGGTTGGCCCCCAGTACTTC. The full variable domain, in which reference TRBV5-8 and TRBJ2-5 provide the parts outside the CDR3, is EAGVTQSPTHLIKTRGQQATLRCSPISGHTSVYWYQQALGLGLQFLLWYDEGEERNRGNFPPRFSGRQFPNYSSELNVNALELEDSALYLCASSLSVGPQYFGPGTRLLVL.

The chain carries TRBV19 and TRBJ1-5; TRBD1 agrees at 9 bases. The germline gives CDR1 LNHDA, CDR2 SQIVND (reference sequence). The trim removed 8 bases at V and 4 bases at J, leaving 6 bases unmatched. The length of the CDR3 is 14 residues. The CDR3 DNA reads as TGTGCCAGTGGGTTGGACAGGGGTAATCAGCCCCAGCATTTT. This gives the protein CASGLDRGNQPQHF. The whole variable domain, filled in from reference TRBV19 and TRBJ1-5, reads DGGITQSPKYLFRKEGQNVTLSCEQNLNHDAMYWYRQDPGQGLRLIYYSQIVNDFQKGDIAEGYSVSREKKESFPLTVTSAQKNPTAFYLCASGLDRGNQPQHFGDGTRLSIL.

V is TRBV6-2 or TRBV6-3 and J is TRBJ2-1; perhaps D is TRBD1 or TRBD2 (6 bases each). The CDR3 consists of 16 residues. Germline V gene data show CDR1 as MNHEY and CDR2 as SVGEGT. Trimming cost V 5 bases and J 12 bases, with 26 bases left between them. CDR3 amino acids: CASSGGGIAQFGWQFF. CDR3 sequence (DNA): TGTGCCAGCAGTGGGGGCGGGATAGCTCAATTCGGCTGGCAGTTCTTC.

The J gene is TRBJ2-5, the V gene TRBV15; 7 bases are a match to TRBD1. Per the germline V gene, CDR1 is LNHNV and CDR2 is YYDKDF (reference sequence). Losses at the gene ends were 0 bases for V and 2 bases for J; bases not matched to a gene: 3. The length of the CDR3 is 15 residues. For the CDR3, the DNA is TGTGCCACCAGCAGAGACCACAGGGGACAAGAGACCCAGTACTTC. It codes for CATSRDHRGQETQYF.

This chain uses TRBV2 with TRBJ2-1; TRBD2 aligns across 8 bases. Losses at the gene ends were 4 bases for V and 3 bases for J; bases not matched to a gene: 2. CDR3 length: 14 amino acids. The germline CDR1 and CDR2 sequences are SNHLY and FYNNEI. CDR3 loop: CASSVTSGYNEQFF. CDR3 in DNA: TGTGCCAGCAGTGTAACTAGCGGCTACAATGAGCAGTTCTTC.

The CDR3 protein is CASSLTSGNNEQFF. CDR3 DNA sequence: TGTGCCAGCAGCTTGACTAGCGGGAACAATGAGCAGTTCTTC. This rearrangement joins TRBV7-2 to TRBJ2-1, with 11 bases aligning to TRBD2. V lost 3 bases, J lost 5 bases, and 0 bases stayed unmatched. The CDR3 contains 14 residues. Looked up from germline, CDR1 is SGHTA and CDR2 is FQGNSA.

The rearrangement uses TRBV11-1 and TRBJ2-5; D is possibly TRBD2 (7 bases). V lost 3 bases to trimming and J lost 2 bases, with 13 bases between them. Germline V gene data show CDR1 as SGHAT and CDR2 as FQDESV (reference sequence). The CDR3 is 15 amino acids. In DNA form, the CDR3 reads TGTGCCAGCAGCTTGCTGCGGGGGCAACAAGAGACCCAGTACTTC. Encoded protein: CASSLLRGQQETQYF.

The chain couples TRBV28 to TRBJ1-1, with a weak D call TRBD1 (6 bases). CDR3 size: 15 residues. The germline gives CDR1 MDHEN, CDR2 SYDVKM. Trimming left V 2 bases short and J 4 bases short, with 14 bases between. CDR3 protein: CASSLPPTGTTEAFF. CDR3 nucleotides: TGTGCCAGCAGTTTACCCCCCACAGGGACCACTGAAGCTTTCTTT.

With regard to this clone: Other DNA sequences in this specimen translate into the identical CDR3. The rearrangement uses TRBV7-3 and TRBJ2-5; D is perhaps TRBD1 (5 bases). The germline V and J ends were trimmed by 5 bases and 4 bases, with 11 bases remaining between them. The germline V gene has CDR1 SGHTA and CDR2 FQGTGA. This CDR3 comprises 13 residues. The CDR3 spells CASSPQGGETQYF. The CDR3 DNA reads TGTGCCAGCAGCCCTCAGGGTGGAGAGACCCAGTACTTC.

The CDR3 reads CASRDGTGADTQYF. Here the CDR3 DNA reads TGTGCCAGCAGGGACGGGACAGGGGCAGATACGCAGTATTTT. This chain joins TRBV6-5 and TRBJ2-3; 10 bases match TRBD1. The CDR3 spans 14 residues. V shed 6 bases, J shed 4 bases, and the junction held 4 bases outside the gene matches. Germline CDR1 and CDR2: MNHEY and SVGAGI.

The chain uses TRBV10-3 and TRBJ1-2; 7 bases fit TRBD1. J was trimmed by 5 bases and V by 2 bases; bases with no gene match: 8. Germline lookup yields CDR1 ENHRY and CDR2 SYGVKD. CDR3 size: 15 residues. DNA for the CDR3: TGTGCCATCAGTGAGGGGCAGGGGGAGATTTATGGCTACACCTTC. Translating it yields CAISEGQGEIYGYTF.

The gene calls are TRBV7-2 and TRBJ1-2; D is ambiguous. Germline CDR1 is SGHTA and CDR2 is FQGNSA. The CDR3 length is 12 residues. V was shortened by 2 bases and J by 10 bases, with 11 bases between the two germline ends. The CDR3 sequence: CASSLSPAPYTF. The CDR3 DNA is TGTGCCAGCAGCTTAAGCCCAGCCCCCTACACCTTC.

The chain uses TRBV4-3 and TRBJ2-2; 15 bases fit TRBD2. The germline CDR1 and CDR2 sequences are LGHNA and YSLEER. V lost 0 bases, J lost 6 bases, and 5 bases stayed unmatched. The CDR3 contains 18 residues. The CDR3 nucleotides read TGCGCCAGCAGCCAAGATTCCGGACTAGCGGGAGGGCCCGGGGAGCTGTTTTTT. This encodes CASSQDSGLAGGPGELFF.

The chain is built from TRBV20-1 and TRBJ1-1; no definite D call. Germline CDR1 DFQATT, CDR2 SNEGSKA (reference sequence). V was trimmed by 6 bases and J by 4 bases, leaving 9 bases between them. The CDR3 spans 11 residues. CDR3 protein: CSARALTEAFF. The CDR3 DNA sequence: TGCAGTGCACGGGCCCTCACTGAAGCTTTCTTT.

The chain employs TRBV28 and TRBJ2-2; no firm D call. In germline, CDR1 is MDHEN, CDR2 SYDVKM. The CDR3 runs to 14 residues. V dropped 5 bases and J dropped 2 bases, with 9 bases sitting between them. For the CDR3, the DNA is TGTGCCAGCAGTCCCCCACATAACACCGGGGAGCTGTTTTTT. It specifies CASSPPHNTGELFF.

This sequence joins TRBV19 and TRBJ2-3, with 7 bases identical to TRBD2. The junction had 11 bases not matched to a gene; V was cut back by 6 bases and J by 5 bases. The length of the CDR3 is 15 residues. Germline assignment: CDR1 LNHDA and CDR2 SQIVND (reference sequence). The CDR3 DNA is TGTGCCAGTAGCCGTTCTGGCGGGGAGGGAGATACGCAGTATTTT. This sequence encodes CASSRSGGEGDTQYF.